What follows is one T cell receptor beta chain and its context. The CDR3 runs 14 residues. The V gene's germline CDR1 is MNHEY and CDR2 SMNVEV (reference sequence). V lost 3 bases and J lost 6; bases outside the gene matches: 7. This sample is part of a study of blood T cell repertoires in COVID-19. TCRdb's copy holds only in-frame clones and misses some; the assay was immunoSEQ multiplex PCR. The data hold around 30,000 clones, with around nine tenths observed a single time. The sample was peripheral blood. The TCR was taken from a man aged 65-85 years with active or convalescent COVID-19. The chain links TRBV27 to TRBJ2-7; 8 bases align to TRBD1. The CDR3 DNA follows: TGTGCCAGCAGTTTCGGGCAGGGGGCAGGCGAGCAGTACGTC. Residues: CASSFGQGAGEQYV.